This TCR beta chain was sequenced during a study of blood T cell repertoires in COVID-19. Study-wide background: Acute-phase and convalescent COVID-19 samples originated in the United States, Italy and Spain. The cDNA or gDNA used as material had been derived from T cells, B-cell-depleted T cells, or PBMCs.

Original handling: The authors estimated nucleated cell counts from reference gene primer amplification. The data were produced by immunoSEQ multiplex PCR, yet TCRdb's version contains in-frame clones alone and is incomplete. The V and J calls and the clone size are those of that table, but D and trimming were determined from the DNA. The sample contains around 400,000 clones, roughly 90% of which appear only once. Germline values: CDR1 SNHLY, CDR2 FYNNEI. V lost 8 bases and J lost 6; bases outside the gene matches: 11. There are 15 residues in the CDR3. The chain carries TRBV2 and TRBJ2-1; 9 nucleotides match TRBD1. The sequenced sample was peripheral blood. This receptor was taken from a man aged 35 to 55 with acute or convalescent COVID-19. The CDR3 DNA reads TGTGCCAGCCAAACAAGGACAGGGGTCCCCAATGAGCAGTTCTTC. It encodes CASQTRTGVPNEQFF.